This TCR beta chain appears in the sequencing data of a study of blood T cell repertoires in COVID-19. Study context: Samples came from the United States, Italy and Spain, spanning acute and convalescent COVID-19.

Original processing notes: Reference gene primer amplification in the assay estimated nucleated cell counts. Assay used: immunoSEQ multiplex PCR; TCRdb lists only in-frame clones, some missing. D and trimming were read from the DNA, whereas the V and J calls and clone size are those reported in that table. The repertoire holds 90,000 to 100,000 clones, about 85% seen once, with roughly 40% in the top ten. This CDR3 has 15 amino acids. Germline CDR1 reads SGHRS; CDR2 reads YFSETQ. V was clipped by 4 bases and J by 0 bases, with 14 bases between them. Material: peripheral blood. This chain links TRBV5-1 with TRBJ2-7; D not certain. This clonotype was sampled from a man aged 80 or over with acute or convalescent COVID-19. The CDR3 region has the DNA TGCGCCAGCAGCCCCTCGACAACCAGCTCCTACGAGCAGTACTTC. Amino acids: CASSPSTTSSYEQYF.